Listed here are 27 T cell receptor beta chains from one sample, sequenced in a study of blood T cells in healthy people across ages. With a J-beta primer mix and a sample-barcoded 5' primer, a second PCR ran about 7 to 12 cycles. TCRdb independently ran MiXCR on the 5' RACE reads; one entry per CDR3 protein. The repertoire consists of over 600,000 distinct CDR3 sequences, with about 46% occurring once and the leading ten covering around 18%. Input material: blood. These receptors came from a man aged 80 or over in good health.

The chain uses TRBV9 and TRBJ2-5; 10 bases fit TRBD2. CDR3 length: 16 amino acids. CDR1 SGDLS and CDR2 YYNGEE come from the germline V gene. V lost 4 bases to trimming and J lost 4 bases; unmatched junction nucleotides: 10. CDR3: CASSLGLAKYGETQYF. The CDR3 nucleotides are TGTGCCAGCAGCCTGGGACTAGCGAAATACGGAGAGACCCAGTACTTC.

The CDR3 loop is CASRAYNEQFF. For the CDR3, the DNA is TGTGCCAGCAGGGCCTACAATGAGCAGTTCTTC. V gene TRBV14 combines with J gene TRBJ2-1; D call uncertain. This CDR3 has 11 residues. Germline loops: CDR1 SGHDN, CDR2 FVKESK. Trimming removed 6 bases at V and 2 bases at J, with 2 bases between.

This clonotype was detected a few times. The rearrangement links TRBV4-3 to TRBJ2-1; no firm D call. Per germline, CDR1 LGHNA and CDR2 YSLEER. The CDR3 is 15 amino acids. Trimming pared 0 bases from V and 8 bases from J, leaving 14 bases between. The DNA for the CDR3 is TGCGCCAGCAGCCAAGATGCGCAGGCATCCTATGAGCAGTTCTTC. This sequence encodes CASSQDAQASYEQFF.

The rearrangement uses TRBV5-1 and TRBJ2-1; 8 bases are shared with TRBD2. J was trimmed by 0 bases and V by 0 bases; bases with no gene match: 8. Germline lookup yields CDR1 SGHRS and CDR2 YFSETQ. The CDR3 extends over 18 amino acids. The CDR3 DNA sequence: TGCGCCAGCAGCTTGGGTCGAGATAGCGGGGACTCCTACAATGAGCAGTTCTTC. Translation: CASSLGRDSGDSYNEQFF.

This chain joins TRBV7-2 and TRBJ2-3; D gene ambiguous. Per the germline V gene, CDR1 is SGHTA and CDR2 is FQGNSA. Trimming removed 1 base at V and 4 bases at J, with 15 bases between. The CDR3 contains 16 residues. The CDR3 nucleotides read TGTGCCAGCAGCTTAGTAGGGTCCGCGGTTTCAGATACGCAGTATTTT. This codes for CASSLVGSAVSDTQYF.

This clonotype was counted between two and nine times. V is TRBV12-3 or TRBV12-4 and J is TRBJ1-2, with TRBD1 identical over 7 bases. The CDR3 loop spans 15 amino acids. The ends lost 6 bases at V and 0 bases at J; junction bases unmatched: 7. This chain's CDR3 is CASSQPDRANYGYTF. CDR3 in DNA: TGTGCCAGCAGCCAACCCGACAGGGCTAACTATGGCTACACCTTC.

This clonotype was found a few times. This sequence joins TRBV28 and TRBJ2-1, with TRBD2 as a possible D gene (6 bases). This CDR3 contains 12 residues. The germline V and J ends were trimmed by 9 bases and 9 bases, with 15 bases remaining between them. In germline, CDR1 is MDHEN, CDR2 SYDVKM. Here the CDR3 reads CASGVGGPEQFF. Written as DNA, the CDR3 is TGTGCCAGTGGGGTGGGGGGTCCTGAGCAGTTCTTC. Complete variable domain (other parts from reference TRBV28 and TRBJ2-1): DVKVTQSSRYLVKRTGEKVFLECVQDMDHENMFWYRQDPGLGLRLIYFSYDVKMKEKGDIPEGYSVSREKKERFSLILESASTNQTSMYLCASGVGGPEQFFGPGTRLTVL.

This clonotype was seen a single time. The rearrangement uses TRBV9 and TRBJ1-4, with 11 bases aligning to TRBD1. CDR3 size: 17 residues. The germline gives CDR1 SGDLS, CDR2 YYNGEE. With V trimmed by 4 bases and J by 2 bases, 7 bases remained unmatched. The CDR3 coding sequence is TGTGCCAGCAGCACCCGGACAGGGGGCGGGACTAATGAAAAACTGTTTTTT. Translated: CASSTRTGGGTNEKLFF. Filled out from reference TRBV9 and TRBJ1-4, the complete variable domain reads DSGVTQTPKHLITATGQRVTLRCSPRSGDLSVYWYQQSLDQGLQFLIQYYNGEERAKGNILERFSAQQFPDLHSELNLSSLELGDSALYFCASSTRTGGGTNEKLFFGSGTQLSVL.

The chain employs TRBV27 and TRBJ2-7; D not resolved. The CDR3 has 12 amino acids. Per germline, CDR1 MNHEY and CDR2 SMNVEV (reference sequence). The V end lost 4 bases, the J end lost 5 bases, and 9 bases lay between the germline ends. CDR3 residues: CASSSSNHEQYF. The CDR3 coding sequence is TGTGCCAGCAGTTCATCCAATCACGAGCAGTACTTC.

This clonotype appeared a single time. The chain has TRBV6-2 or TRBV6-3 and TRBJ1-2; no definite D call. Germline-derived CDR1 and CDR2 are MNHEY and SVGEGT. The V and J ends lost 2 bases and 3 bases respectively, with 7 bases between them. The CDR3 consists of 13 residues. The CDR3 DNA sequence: TGTGCCAGCAGTTACCCGTGGGACTATGGCTACACCTTC. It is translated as CASSYPWDYGYTF.

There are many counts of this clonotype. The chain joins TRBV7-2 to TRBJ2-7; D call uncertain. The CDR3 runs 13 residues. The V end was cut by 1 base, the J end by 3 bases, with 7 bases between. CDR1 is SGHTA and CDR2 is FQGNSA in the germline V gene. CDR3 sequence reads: CASSLGPLYEQYF. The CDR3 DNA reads TGTGCCAGCAGCTTAGGACCGCTCTACGAGCAGTACTTC. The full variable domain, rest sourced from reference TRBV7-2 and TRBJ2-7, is GAGVSQSPSNKVTEKGKDVELRCDPISGHTALYWYRQSLGQGLEFLIYFQGNSAPDKSGLPSDRFSAERTGGSVSTLTIQRTQQEDSAVYLCASSLGPLYEQYFGPGTRLTVT.

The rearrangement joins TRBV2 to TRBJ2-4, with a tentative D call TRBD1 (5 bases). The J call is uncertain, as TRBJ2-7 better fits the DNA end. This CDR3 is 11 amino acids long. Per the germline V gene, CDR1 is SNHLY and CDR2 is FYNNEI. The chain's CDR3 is CARQDTYEQYF. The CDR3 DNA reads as TGTGCCAGACAGGACACCTACGAGCAGTACTTC.

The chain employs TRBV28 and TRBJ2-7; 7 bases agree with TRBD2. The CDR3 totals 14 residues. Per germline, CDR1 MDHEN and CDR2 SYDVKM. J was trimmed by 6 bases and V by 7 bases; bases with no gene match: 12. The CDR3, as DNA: TGTGCCAGCATACCTGTGAACCGGGAGGTCGAGCAGTACTTC. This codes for CASIPVNREVEQYF.

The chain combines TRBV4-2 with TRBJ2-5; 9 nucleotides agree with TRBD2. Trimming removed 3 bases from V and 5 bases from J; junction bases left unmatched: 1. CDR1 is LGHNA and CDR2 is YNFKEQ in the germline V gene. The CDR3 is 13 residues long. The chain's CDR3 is CASSQREGETQYF. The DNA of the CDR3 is TGTGCCAGCAGCCAGCGGGAGGGCGAGACCCAGTACTTC.

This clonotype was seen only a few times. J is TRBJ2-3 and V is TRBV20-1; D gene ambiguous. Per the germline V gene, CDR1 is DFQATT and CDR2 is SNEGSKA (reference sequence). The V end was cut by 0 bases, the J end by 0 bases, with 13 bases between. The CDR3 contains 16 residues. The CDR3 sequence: CSARDMRTSSTDTQYF. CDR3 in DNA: TGCAGTGCTAGAGATATGCGCACCTCTAGCACAGATACGCAGTATTTT.

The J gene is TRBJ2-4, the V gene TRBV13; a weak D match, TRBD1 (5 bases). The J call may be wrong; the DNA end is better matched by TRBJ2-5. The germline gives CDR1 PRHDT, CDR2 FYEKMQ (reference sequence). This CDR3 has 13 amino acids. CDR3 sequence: CASSQTVRETQYF. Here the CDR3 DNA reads TGTGCCAGCAGCCAGACAGTCCGAGAGACCCAGTACTTC.

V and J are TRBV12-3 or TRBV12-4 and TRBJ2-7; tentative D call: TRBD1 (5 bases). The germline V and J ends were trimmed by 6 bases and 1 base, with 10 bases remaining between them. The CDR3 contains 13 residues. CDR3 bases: TGTGCCAGCAGGCCCGCAGGGTCCTACGAGCAGTACTTC. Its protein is CASRPAGSYEQYF.

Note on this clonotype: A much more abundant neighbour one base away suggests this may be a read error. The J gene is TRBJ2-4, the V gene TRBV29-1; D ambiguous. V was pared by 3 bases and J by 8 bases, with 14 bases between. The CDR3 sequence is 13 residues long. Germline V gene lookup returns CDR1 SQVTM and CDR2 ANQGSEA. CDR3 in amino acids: CSVEAGGVDIQYF. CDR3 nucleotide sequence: TGCAGCGTTGAGGCAGGTGGGGTAGACATTCAGTACTTC.

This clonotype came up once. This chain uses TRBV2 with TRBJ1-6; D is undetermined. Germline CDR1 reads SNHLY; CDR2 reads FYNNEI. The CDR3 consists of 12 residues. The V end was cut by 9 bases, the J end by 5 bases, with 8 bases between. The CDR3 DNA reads TGTGCCAGGGCGGCAAATAATTCACCCCTCCACTTT. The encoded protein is CARAANNSPLHF.

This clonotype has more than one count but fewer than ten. The CDR3, as DNA: TGTGCCAGCAGTTACAGGGCTAGCGGGAGGGCCAATGAGCAGTTCTTC. It codes for CASSYRASGRANEQFF. The chain is built from TRBV6-5 and TRBJ2-1; 12 bases are a match to TRBD2. The germline gives CDR1 MNHEY, CDR2 SVGAGI. There are 16 residues in the CDR3. V was pared by 2 bases and J by 6 bases, with 5 bases of the junction left unmatched.

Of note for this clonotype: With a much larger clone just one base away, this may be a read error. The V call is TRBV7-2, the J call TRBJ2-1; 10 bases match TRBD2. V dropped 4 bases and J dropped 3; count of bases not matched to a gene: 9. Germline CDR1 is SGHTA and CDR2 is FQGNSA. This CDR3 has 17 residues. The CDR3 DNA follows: TGTACCAGCAGCTCCAGGACTAGCGGATCCCTCTACAATGAGCAGTTCTTC. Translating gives CTSSSRTSGSLYNEQFF.

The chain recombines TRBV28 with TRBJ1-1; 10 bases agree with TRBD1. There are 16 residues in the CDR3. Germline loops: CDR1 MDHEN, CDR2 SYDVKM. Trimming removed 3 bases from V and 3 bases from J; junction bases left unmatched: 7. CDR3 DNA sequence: TGTGCCAGCAGTTTCTCGCGGGACAGGGGAGACACTGAAGCTTTCTTT. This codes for CASSFSRDRGDTEAFF.

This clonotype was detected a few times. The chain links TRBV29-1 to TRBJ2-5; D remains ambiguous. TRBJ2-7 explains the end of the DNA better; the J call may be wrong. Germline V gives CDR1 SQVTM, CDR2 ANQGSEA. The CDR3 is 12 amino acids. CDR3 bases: TGCAGCGTTGAAGGTCACACGGGCGAGCAGTACTTC. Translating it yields CSVEGHTGEQYF.

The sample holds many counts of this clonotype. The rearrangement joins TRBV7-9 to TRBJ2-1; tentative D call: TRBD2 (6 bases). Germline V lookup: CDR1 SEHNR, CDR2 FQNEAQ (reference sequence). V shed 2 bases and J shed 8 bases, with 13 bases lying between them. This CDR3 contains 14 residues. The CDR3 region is CASSLIFREHEQFF. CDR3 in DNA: TGTGCCAGCAGCTTAATTTTCCGGGAGCATGAGCAGTTCTTC.

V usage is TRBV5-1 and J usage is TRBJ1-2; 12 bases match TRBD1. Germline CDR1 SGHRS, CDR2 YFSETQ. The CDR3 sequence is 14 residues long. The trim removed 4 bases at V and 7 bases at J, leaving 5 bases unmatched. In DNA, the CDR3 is TGCGCCAGCAGCGGGGGACAGGGGGCGACTGGCTACACCTTC. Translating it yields CASSGGQGATGYTF. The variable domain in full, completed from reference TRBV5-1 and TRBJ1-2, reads KAGVTQTPRYLIKTRGQQVTLSCSPISGHRSVSWYQQTPGQGLQFLFEYFSETQRNKGNFPGRFSGRQFSNSRSEMNVSTLELGDSALYLCASSGGQGATGYTFGSGTRLTVV.

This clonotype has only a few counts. The DNA of the CDR3 is TGTGCCAGCAGCCAGGGGGGACTCTACGAGCAGTACTTC. This encodes CASSQGGLYEQYF. The chain is built from TRBV6-6 and TRBJ2-7; TRBD1 might be the D (7 bases). The V end was cut by 6 bases, the J end by 3 bases, with 12 bases between. The CDR3 is made up of 13 amino acids. Looked up from germline, CDR1 is MNHNY and CDR2 is SVGAGI (reference sequence).

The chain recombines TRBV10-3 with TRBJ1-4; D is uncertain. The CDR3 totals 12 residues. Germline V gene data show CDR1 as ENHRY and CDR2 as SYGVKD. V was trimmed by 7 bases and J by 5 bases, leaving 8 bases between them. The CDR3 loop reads CAITDDNEKLFF. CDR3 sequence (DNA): TGTGCCATCACGGATGACAATGAAAAACTGTTTTTT.